The T cell receptor (beta chain) described here comes from a study of CD8 T cells in ankylosing spondylitis. Points on this clonotype: The antigen remains undetermined.

General study results and limits: Matched synovial fluid from ankylosing spondylitis patients was reported to be enriched for disease-linked clones. In peripheral blood, disease-linked CD8+ clones occurred at relatively low frequencies. One TCR beta motif, made up of about 8 highly homologous variants, appeared characteristic of ankylosing spondylitis blood.

CDR1 is SGHTA, CDR2 FQGNSA, per germline. The trim removed 5 bases at V and 7 bases at J, leaving 13 bases unmatched. The CDR3 length is 15 residues. Each TCR beta library was made by quantitative 5'-RACE that incorporated molecular barcodes. TCRdb re-called the 5' RACE reads with MiXCR, one entry per CDR3 protein. In the table there are some 840,000 distinct CDR3 sequences, about an eighth of which are singletons. This receptor was obtained from a male donor with ankylosing spondylitis. The chain carries TRBV7-2 and TRBJ1-1; 7 bases match TRBD1. Sequences were obtained from blood, either unsorted or a sorted T cell fraction (not recorded which). Here the CDR3 reads CASSLLTGTAIEAFF. CDR3 bases: TGTGCCAGCAGCCTACTAACCGGGACAGCGATTGAAGCTTTCTTT.